The rows below give T cell receptor beta chains drawn from one sample of a study of blood T cells in healthy people across ages. TCRdb ran MiXCR on the 5' RACE reads and lists one entry per CDR3 protein. Of hundreds of thousands of distinct CDR3 sequences in the sample, about 20% were seen once. The sequenced material came from blood. Receptor source: a man aged 70 or older in good health. Each CDR3 is given with its conserved first and last residue. Fields, in order: D gene, J gene, CDR3 length, V gene, clone size, CDR3 protein, CDR3 DNA. The D gene is left open where the match is weak. Clone size is shown for a subset of rows, as once, few, many or a class of expanded clone.

>NA|TRBJ2-1|15|TRBV11-2|few
CASSGSQRSYNEQFF
TGTGCCAGCAGCGGGAGCCAACGCTCCTACAATGAGCAGTTCTTC
>NA|TRBJ2-3|15|TRBV7-2|few
CASSLDSLPPDTQYF
TGTGCCAGCAGCTTAGACAGTCTACCCCCAGATACGCAGTATTTT
>NA|TRBJ2-7|14|TRBV5-1|few
CASSSDLIPYEQYF
TGCGCCAGCAGCTCGGACTTGATTCCCTACGAGCAGTACTTC
>TRBD1|TRBJ1-1|15|TRBV12-3/TRBV12-4|many
CASSSTGVGNTEAFF
TGTGCCAGCAGTTCGACAGGGGTTGGGAACACTGAAGCTTTCTTT
>TRBD2|TRBJ2-4|15|TRBV5-1|few
CTSSPGLAGESIQYF
TGCACCAGCAGCCCAGGACTAGCGGGAGAAAGCATTCAGTACTTC
>TRBD1|TRBJ1-5|14|TRBV20-1|NA
CSATGGTSNQPQHF
TGCAGTGCTACAGGGGGCACCAGCAATCAGCCCCAGCATTTT
>TRBD2|TRBJ2-1|15|TRBV5-1|NA
CASSFLAGTDYGQFF
TGCGCCAGCAGCTTCCTAGCGGGAACTGATTACGGGCAGTTCTTC
>NA|TRBJ1-6|16|TRBV11-2|NA
CASVNRGSSYNSPLHF
TGTGCCAGCGTTAATCGAGGAAGCTCCTATAATTCACCCCTCCACTTT
>NA|TRBJ1-1|13|TRBV5-1|NA
CASSPQTNTEAFF
TGCGCCAGCAGCCCCCAGACGAACACTGAAGCTTTCTTT
>NA|TRBJ2-1|11|TRBV12-3/TRBV12-4|few
CASRAGNEQFF
TGTGCCAGCAGGGCGGGGAATGAGCAGTTCTTC
>TRBD1|TRBJ2-2|15|TRBV7-2|few
CASSKGQIDTGELFF
TGTGCCAGCAGCAAGGGACAGATTGACACCGGGGAGCTGTTTTTT
>NA|TRBJ2-7|13|TRBV7-9|NA
CATQETAPGEQYF
TGTGCCACCCAGGAGACAGCTCCGGGCGAGCAGTACTTC
>NA|TRBJ1-5|17|TRBV28|few
CASSFGSTGIVVQPQHF
TGTGCCAGCAGTTTCGGCAGCACAGGGATTGTTGTCCAGCCCCAGCATTTT
>TRBD1|TRBJ1-1|15|TRBV5-1|NA
CASRLTGGANTEAFF
TGCGCCAGCAGGTTGACAGGGGGCGCGAACACTGAAGCTTTCTTT
>NA|TRBJ2-4|13|TRBV20-1|NA
CSAPAEGFNIQYF
TGCAGTGCTCCCGCCGAGGGGTTTAACATTCAGTACTTC
>NA|TRBJ1-5|14|TRBV6-6|NA
CASSWVGRDQPQHF
TGTGCCAGCAGTTGGGTTGGGAGGGATCAGCCCCAGCATTTT
>TRBD2|TRBJ2-1|15|TRBV12-3/TRBV12-4|NA
CTSSLGGFEGNEQFF
TGTACCAGCAGTTTGGGGGGGTTTGAGGGCAATGAGCAGTTCTTC
>NA|TRBJ1-6|13|TRBV11-2|few
CASSLGTDSPLHF
TGTGCCAGCAGCTTAGGCACAGATTCACCCCTCCACTTT
>NA|TRBJ1-2|13|TRBV12-3/TRBV12-4|NA
CASNLGPNYGYTF
TGTGCCAGCAACCTGGGACCGAACTATGGCTACACCTTC
>NA|TRBJ2-2|15|TRBV7-2|few
CASRRRETGGGELFF
TGTGCCAGCCGCCGTCGGGAGACTGGGGGCGGGGAGCTGTTTTTT
>NA|TRBJ2-5|16|TRBV28|NA
CASSLPEVHSQETQYF
TGTGCCAGCAGCCTCCCCGAGGTCCACAGTCAAGAGACCCAGTACTTC
>NA|TRBJ2-1|18|TRBV3-1|few
CASSLNPPSETSYNEQFF
TGTGCCAGCAGCCTTAACCCCCCTAGCGAGACCTCCTACAATGAGCAGTTCTTC
>NA|TRBJ2-2|14|TRBV6-5|NA
CASSYSGRTGELFF
TGTGCCAGCAGTTACTCTGGTAGGACCGGGGAGCTGTTTTTT
>TRBD1|TRBJ1-1|14|TRBV12-3/TRBV12-4|NA
CASTQDRENTEAFF
TGTGCCAGCACCCAGGACAGGGAGAACACTGAAGCTTTCTTT
>NA|TRBJ2-1|13|TRBV5-1|many
CASSLGLANEQFF
TGCGCCAGCAGCTTGGGGTTAGCCAATGAGCAGTTCTTC
>NA|TRBJ2-1|12|TRBV6-7|few
CASSYDGLEQFF
TGTGCCAGCAGTTACGACGGTCTAGAGCAGTTCTTC
>TRBD1|TRBJ1-4|17|TRBV5-1|NA
CASSAQGPTSSNEKLFF
TGCGCCAGCAGCGCACAGGGGCCCACGTCGTCAAATGAAAAACTGTTTTTT
>NA|TRBJ1-1|13|TRBV18|many
CASSPGQNTEAFF
TGCGCCAGCAGCCCCGGACAGAACACTGAAGCTTTCTTT
>NA|TRBJ1-2|12|TRBV13|few
CVSSFRSGGYTF
TGTGTCAGCAGCTTCCGGTCGGGTGGCTACACCTTC
>TRBD1|TRBJ2-4|15|TRBV24-1|NA
CATSYTGAGGNIQYF
TGTGCCACCAGTTACACAGGGGCTGGCGGAAACATTCAGTACTTC
>NA|TRBJ1-1|14|TRBV12-3/TRBV12-4|NA
CASRLRTAGTEAFF
TGTGCCAGCAGACTAAGGACGGCCGGCACTGAAGCTTTCTTT
>NA|TRBJ2-3|15|TRBV28|few
CASSMGGARTDTQYF
TGTGCCAGCAGTATGGGGGGGGCCCGCACAGATACGCAGTATTTT
>TRBD1|TRBJ2-3|15|TRBV12-3/TRBV12-4|NA
CASSPRQGITDTQYF
TGTGCCAGCAGTCCCCGACAGGGAATCACAGATACGCAGTATTTT
>TRBD2|TRBJ2-3|17|TRBV12-3/TRBV12-4|NA
CATEQGLAGGVGDTQYF
TGTGCCACAGAACAGGGACTAGCGGGAGGGGTTGGAGATACGCAGTATTTT
>NA|TRBJ2-7|14|TRBV20-1|few
CSARDLWSTYEQYF
TGCAGTGCTAGAGATCTTTGGTCAACCTACGAGCAGTACTTC
>TRBD1|TRBJ1-4|15|TRBV5-1|NA
CASSLGDRNNEKLFF
TGCGCCAGCAGCTTGGGGGACAGAAATAATGAAAAACTGTTTTTT
>NA|TRBJ2-5|16|TRBV12-3/TRBV12-4|NA
CASSSTGQGERETQYF
TGTGCCAGCAGTTCTACTGGGCAGGGTGAGCGGGAGACCCAGTACTTC
>TRBD2|TRBJ2-1|15|TRBV20-1|few
CSASTTSGSYNEQFF
TGCAGTGCTAGTACGACTAGCGGCTCCTACAATGAGCAGTTCTTC
>NA|TRBJ2-3|11|TRBV12-3/TRBV12-4|NA
CASRSRDTQYF
TGTGCCAGCAGGTCAAGGGATACGCAGTATTTT
>NA|TRBJ1-1|15|TRBV7-2|NA
CASSLAHRMNTEAFF
TGTGCCAGCAGCTTAGCGCACAGGATGAACACTGAAGCTTTCTTT
>NA|TRBJ2-1|12|TRBV30|few
CAGREPLREQFF
TGTGCCGGGCGGGAACCCCTCCGTGAGCAGTTCTTC
>NA|TRBJ2-7|14|TRBV20-1|few
CSARDMMGTYEQYF
TGCAGTGCTAGAGACATGATGGGAACGTACGAGCAGTACTTC
>NA|TRBJ1-5|11|TRBV5-1|NA
CASSLVQPQHF
TGCGCCAGCAGCTTGGTTCAGCCCCAGCATTTT
>NA|TRBJ1-2|13|TRBV6-5|NA
CASSYGRGSGYTF
TGTGCCAGCAGTTACGGCAGGGGAAGTGGCTACACCTTC
>TRBD2|TRBJ2-1|16|TRBV5-1|few
CAGSSPSGEGYNEQFF
TGCGCCGGCAGCTCGCCCAGCGGGGAGGGTTACAATGAGCAGTTCTTC